This record concerns one T cell receptor beta chain sequence. Original methodology: Reference gene primers were amplified, and this amplification served to estimate nucleated cell counts. Assay: immunoSEQ multiplex PCR; the TCRdb copy retains only in-frame clones and omits some. V, J and clone size are those of that table, while D and trimming were read from the DNA. The sample yields about 210,000 clones, about 90% seen once. The record originates from a study of blood T cell repertoires in COVID-19. Across the study: Material from acute and convalescent COVID-19 was sourced from the United States, Italy and Spain. PBMCs, B-cell-depleted T cells, or T cells were the source of the cDNA or gDNA that made up the material.

V was clipped by 0 bases and J by 1 base, with 5 bases between them. Germline assignment: CDR1 SGHRS and CDR2 YFSETQ. This CDR3 has 15 residues. The chain has TRBV5-1 and TRBJ2-6; D unresolved. The sequenced sample was peripheral blood. The clonotype comes from a man aged 25 to 45 with acute or convalescent COVID-19. Here the CDR3 reads CASSLGGSGANVLTF. In DNA, the CDR3 is TGCGCCAGCAGCTTGGGAGGTTCTGGGGCCAACGTCCTGACTTTC. The variable domain in full, completed from reference TRBV5-1 and TRBJ2-6, reads KAGVTQTPRYLIKTRGQQVTLSCSPISGHRSVSWYQQTPGQGLQFLFEYFSETQRNKGNFPGRFSGRQFSNSRSEMNVSTLELGDSALYLCASSLGGSGANVLTFGAGSRLTVL.